Each of the 12 T cell receptor beta chains below was sequenced from the same sample in a study of T-cell reconstitution after alpha-beta-depleted transplantation in children. Preparation of the TCRbeta library used unique molecular identifiers. TCRdb re-analysed the PCR reads in MiXCR, keeping a single row per CDR3 protein. The sample lists over 550,000 distinct CDR3 sequences, over 9.5% occurring once. The sequencing used PBMCs from the stem cell graft donor, collected from the stem cell graft. The receptors derive from a human donor who donated a stem cell graft to a child with acute myeloid leukemia.

This clonotype was recorded only once. CDR3 DNA: TGTGCCAGCAGTGAGGATAGCGGGAGAAGCGATGAGCAGTTCTTC. The encoded protein is CASSEDSGRSDEQFF. The chain has TRBV6-4 and TRBJ2-1; 9 nucleotides line up with TRBD2. The J segment lost 8 bases and the V segment lost 3 bases, leaving 8 bases of the junction unmatched. The germline V gene encodes CDR1 MRHNA and CDR2 SNTAGT. The CDR3 covers 15 residues.

This clonotype was detected many times. This chain connects TRBV11-2 to TRBJ2-2; no firm D call. The CDR3 is 13 residues long. The V and J ends lost 5 bases and 6 bases respectively, with 10 bases between them. Germline CDR1 is SGHAT and CDR2 is FQNNGV. CDR3 sequence (DNA): TGTGCCAGCAGCCCACCCCTGGCCGGGGAGCTGTTTTTT. Protein product: CASSPPLAGELFF.

There are a few counts of this clonotype. V and J are TRBV20-1 and TRBJ2-7; tentative D call: TRBD2 (5 bases). Germline lookup yields CDR1 DFQATT and CDR2 SNEGSKA (reference sequence). The CDR3 length is 17 residues. The V and J ends lost 1 base and 2 bases respectively, with 21 bases between them. CDR3 residues: CSARAGLRGPMTYEQYF. For the CDR3, the DNA is TGCAGTGCTAGAGCTGGTTTGCGCGGGCCCATGACCTACGAGCAGTACTTC.

The chain joins TRBV9 to TRBJ2-3; 8 bases are a match to TRBD1. Germline V lookup: CDR1 SGDLS, CDR2 YYNGEE. Unmatched junction bases numbered 5, after V lost 6 bases and J lost 2 bases. This CDR3 contains 14 residues. CDR3 coding DNA: TGTGCCAGCAACCAGGGGGCTCCCACAGATACGCAGTATTTT. This codes for CASNQGAPTDTQYF.

The table lists this clonotype with a few counts. This rearrangement joins TRBV12-3 or TRBV12-4 to TRBJ1-2; D remains ambiguous. The CDR3 is 12 amino acids. V was trimmed by 7 bases and J by 3 bases, leaving 9 bases between them. DNA for the CDR3: TGTGCCAGCACTATGTTGGACTATGGCTACACCTTC. It codes for CASTMLDYGYTF.

This clonotype was seen repeatedly, ten times or more. The chain employs TRBV7-2 and TRBJ1-3; TRBD1 matches 9 bases. The germline CDR1 and CDR2 sequences are SGHTA and FQGNSA. Germline trimming cut 5 bases from V and 1 base from J; bases unmatched to any gene: 3. The CDR3 has 15 amino acids. As DNA, the CDR3 is TGTGCCAGCAGCGTAGGACAGGGGTCTGGAAACACCATATATTTT. Translated, it gives CASSVGQGSGNTIYF.

This clonotype has just a few counts. The CDR3 DNA sequence: TGTGCTAGTGGACCGGAGGACCAAGAGACCCAGTACTTC. Translated: CASGPEDQETQYF. The chain employs TRBV12-5 and TRBJ2-5, with D perhaps matching TRBD2 (5 bases). The ends were cut back, 6 bases at V and 0 bases at J, with 8 bases in the middle. The germline CDR1 and CDR2 sequences are LGHNT and FRNRAP. The CDR3 has 13 amino acids.

In its sample, this clonotype was seen many times. The chain employs TRBV10-3 and TRBJ1-5, with D perhaps matching TRBD1 (5 bases). This CDR3 has 16 residues. V lost 2 bases and J lost 2, with 13 bases in between. Germline CDR1 is ENHRY and CDR2 is SYGVKD. CDR3: CAISEGTGGGNQPQHF. CDR3 bases: TGTGCCATCAGTGAGGGAACAGGTGGAGGCAATCAGCCCCAGCATTTT.

This clonotype was detected ten times or more. CDR3 nucleotide sequence: TGTGCCAGCAGCTTTTATGATGAGCAGTTCTTC. This gives the protein CASSFYDEQFF. The gene calls are TRBV7-2 and TRBJ2-1; D unresolved. CDR3 size: 11 residues. Germline CDR1 and CDR2: SGHTA and FQGNSA. V was clipped by 3 bases and J by 8 bases, with 5 bases between them. The full variable domain, in which reference TRBV7-2 and TRBJ2-1 provide the parts outside the CDR3, is GAGVSQSPSNKVTEKGKDVELRCDPISGHTALYWYRQSLGQGLEFLIYFQGNSAPDKSGLPSDRFSAERTGGSVSTLTIQRTQQEDSAVYLCASSFYDEQFFGPGTRLTVL.

This clonotype was recorded at least ten times. The genes are TRBV20-1 and TRBJ2-7, with 9 nucleotides matching TRBD1. The CDR3 length is 13 residues. Germline V CDR1 and CDR2: DFQATT, SNEGSKA (reference sequence). V was pared by 6 bases and J by 5 bases, with 8 bases of the junction left unmatched. CDR3 region: CSAEGQGSHEQYF. The DNA of the CDR3 is TGCAGTGCCGAAGGACAGGGGTCCCACGAGCAGTACTTC.

The chain combines TRBV18 with TRBJ1-1; D uncertain. The CDR3 contains 14 residues. Looked up from germline, CDR1 is KGHSH and CDR2 is LQKENI. V was shortened by 4 bases and J by 1 base, with 10 bases between the two germline ends. The DNA for the CDR3 is TGTGCCAGCTCACGCGGGGTCCCGAACACTGAAGCTTTCTTT. Amino acids: CASSRGVPNTEAFF.

At least ten counts were recorded for this clonotype. The rearrangement joins TRBV28 to TRBJ1-1, with no clear D. Trimming left V 6 bases short and J 0 bases short, with 8 bases between. The germline gives CDR1 MDHEN, CDR2 SYDVKM. The CDR3 consists of 13 residues. This CDR3 reads CASRRTVNTEAFF. CDR3 bases: TGTGCCAGCAGGCGGACGGTGAACACTGAAGCTTTCTTT.